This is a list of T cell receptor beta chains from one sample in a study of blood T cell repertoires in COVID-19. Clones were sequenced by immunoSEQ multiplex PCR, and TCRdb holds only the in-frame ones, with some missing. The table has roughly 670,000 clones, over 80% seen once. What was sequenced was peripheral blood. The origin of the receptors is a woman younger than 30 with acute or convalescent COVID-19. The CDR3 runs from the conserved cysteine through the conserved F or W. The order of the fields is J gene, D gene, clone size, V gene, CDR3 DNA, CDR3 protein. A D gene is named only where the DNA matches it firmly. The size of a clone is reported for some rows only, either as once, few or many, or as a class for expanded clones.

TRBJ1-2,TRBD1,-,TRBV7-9,TGTGCCAGCAGCCCGGGACAGGGGCTGGGGGGCTACACCTTC,CASSPGQGLGGYTF
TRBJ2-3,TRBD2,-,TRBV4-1,TGCGCCAGCAGCCTCCGGCTTCGCGGGGGGTCGGGGGGCACAGATACGCAGTATTTT,CASSLRLRGGSGGTDTQYF
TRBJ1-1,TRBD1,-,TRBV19,TGTGCCAGCCTCACAGGGGGCACTGAAGCTTTCTTT,CASLTGGTEAFF
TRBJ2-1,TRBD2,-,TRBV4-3,TGCGCCAGCAGCCACACCCTGGCGGGGGGCTACAATGAGCAGTTCTTC,CASSHTLAGGYNEQFF
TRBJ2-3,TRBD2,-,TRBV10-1,TGCGCCAGACCAAATAGCGGGGCCGGATTTGATACGCAGTATTTT,CARPNSGAGFDTQYF
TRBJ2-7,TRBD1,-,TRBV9,TGTGCCAGCAGCGCGACAGGGGGAACCACTTACGAGCAGTACTTC,CASSATGGTTYEQYF
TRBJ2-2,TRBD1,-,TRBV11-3,TGTGCCAGCAGCCCAAGACAGGGGGACACCGGGGAGCTGTTTTTT,CASSPRQGDTGELFF
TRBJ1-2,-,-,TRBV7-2,TGTGCCAGCAGCAAAGACAGGAGCTATGGCTACACCTTC,CASSKDRSYGYTF
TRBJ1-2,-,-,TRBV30,TGTGCCTGGAACCTGGGGGCAGGGTATGGCTACACCTTC,CAWNLGAGYGYTF
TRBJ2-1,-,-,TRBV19,TGTGCCAGTAGTATCGGGTTCGGGGAGCGGAATGAGCAGTTCTTC,CASSIGFGERNEQFF
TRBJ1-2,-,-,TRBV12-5,TGTGCTAGTGGCTTAGCCTGGACAGCTGTCTATGGCTACACCTTC,CASGLAWTAVYGYTF
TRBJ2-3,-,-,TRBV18,TGTGCCAGCTCACCACAGGCAGGGTTGGGAGATACGCAGTATTTT,CASSPQAGLGDTQYF
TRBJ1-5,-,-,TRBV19,TGTGCCAGTAGGCACTATAGCAATCAGCCCCAGCATTTT,CASRHYSNQPQHF
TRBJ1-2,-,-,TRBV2,TGTGCCAGCAGCTTAACAGGGACCTACACCTTC,CASSLTGTYTF
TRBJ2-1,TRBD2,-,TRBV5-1,TGCGCCAGCAGCACCTCTAGCGGGGGAGCCAATTTATACAATGAGCAGTTCTTC,CASSTSSGGANLYNEQFF
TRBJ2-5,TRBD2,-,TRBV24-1,TGTGCCACCAGTGATTTGACGGGGGGCCAAGAGACCCAGTACTTC,CATSDLTGGQETQYF
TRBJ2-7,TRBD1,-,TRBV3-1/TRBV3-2,TGTGCCAGCAGCCAAGAGGGACAGGGACTCCACGAGCAGTACTTC,CASSQEGQGLHEQYF
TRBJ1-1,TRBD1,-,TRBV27,TGTGCCAGCAGTCCGACAGGGATCATGAACACTGAAGCTTTCTTT,CASSPTGIMNTEAFF
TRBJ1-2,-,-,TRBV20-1,TGCAGTGCACGACAGGATGGCTACACCTTC,CSARQDGYTF
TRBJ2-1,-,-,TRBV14,TGTGCCAGCAGCCACCTCGGACGGGGGATGGGGAATGAGCAGTTCTTC,CASSHLGRGMGNEQFF
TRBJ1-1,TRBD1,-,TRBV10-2,TGCGCCAGCAGAGACACGACAGGGCGGGGATCTGAAGCTTTCTTT,CASRDTTGRGSEAFF
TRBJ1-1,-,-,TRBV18,TGTGCCAGCTCACCAATAAAGAACACTGAAGCTTTCTTT,CASSPIKNTEAFF
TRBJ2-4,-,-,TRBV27,TGTGCCAGCAGTTTATCATCCTGCCCATATCCGGGGAACATTCAGTACTTC,CASSLSSCPYPGNIQYF
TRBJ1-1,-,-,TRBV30,TGTGCCTGGAGCTTGAACACTGAAGCTTTCTTT,CAWSLNTEAFF
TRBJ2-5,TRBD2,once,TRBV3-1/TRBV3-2,TGTGCCAGCAGCCAAGGGGGGACTAGCGGGGTAGAGACCCAGTACTTC,CASSQGGTSGVETQYF
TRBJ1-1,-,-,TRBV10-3,TGTGCCATCAGTGAACAGGGTGAGAACACTGAAGCTTTCTTT,CAISEQGENTEAFF
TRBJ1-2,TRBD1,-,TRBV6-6,TGTGCCAGCAGGGGTTCGGACAGGGGCGACTATGGCTACACCTTC,CASRGSDRGDYGYTF
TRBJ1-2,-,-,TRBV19,TGTGCCAGTAGTACGAGCCTCAGGGAGGGGTCCTATGGCTACACCTTC,CASSTSLREGSYGYTF
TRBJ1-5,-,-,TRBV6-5,TGTGCCAGCAGCATCACCGAGGGTCAGCCCCAGCATTTT,CASSITEGQPQHF
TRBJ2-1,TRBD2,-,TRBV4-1,TGCGCCAGCAGCCAGGAGGTCCCAGCGGGGGTCTACAATGAGCAGTTCTTC,CASSQEVPAGVYNEQFF
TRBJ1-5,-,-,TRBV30,TGTGCCTGGAGTGTAACGGGCGGGGTTCGGCATCAGCCCCAGCATTTT,CAWSVTGGVRHQPQHF
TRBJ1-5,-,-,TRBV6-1,TGTGCCAGCAGTGAACCGACAGGAGGCAATCAGCCCCAGCATTTT,CASSEPTGGNQPQHF
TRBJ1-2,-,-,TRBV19,TGTGCCAGTAGTATCCGGTCTAACTATGGCTACACCTTC,CASSIRSNYGYTF
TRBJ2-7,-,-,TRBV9,TGTGCCAGCAGCGTAGAAGTCAGCTCCTACGAGCAGTACTTC,CASSVEVSSYEQYF
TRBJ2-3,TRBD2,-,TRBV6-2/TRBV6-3,TGTGCCAGCAGTTACCTAAAGGGACTAGCCAAAAACACAGATACGCAGTATTTT,CASSYLKGLAKNTDTQYF
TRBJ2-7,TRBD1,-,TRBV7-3,TGTGCCAGCAGCCCGGGACAGGGGATTCAGCAGTACTTC,CASSPGQGIQQYF